Listed below are T cell receptor beta chains from one sample, sequenced in a study of T-cell reconstitution after alpha-beta-depleted transplantation in children. TCRdb reprocessed the PCR reads with MiXCR, giving one entry per CDR3 protein. Of hundreds of thousands of distinct CDR3 sequences listed, over 10% are singletons. The sample consisted of PBMCs, taken before TCRalphabeta/CD19-depleted stem cell transplant. All receptors derive from a girl aged 2 to 10 with congenital amegakaryocytic thrombocytopenia, due to receive a stem cell transplant. CDR3s include the opening cysteine and the closing phenylalanine or tryptophan. A D gene is named only where the DNA matches it firmly. The listing skips clone size in some rows; elsewhere it reads once, few, many or a size class.

size | J | D | V | CDR3 | DNA
few | TRBJ1-5 | TRBD1 | TRBV5-1 | CASSVGQGEDQPQHF | TGCGCCAGCAGCGTGGGACAGGGCGAGGATCAGCCCCAGCATTTT
many | TRBJ1-1 | . | TRBV15 | CATSRELTGNTEAFF | TGTGCCACCAGCAGAGAACTAACAGGGAACACTGAAGCTTTCTTT
few | TRBJ2-7 | . | TRBV29-1 | CSVALVQASYEQYF | TGCAGCGTGGCCCTCGTCCAGGCCTCCTACGAGCAGTACTTC
many | TRBJ2-1 | TRBD2 | TRBV10-3 | CAISVSGRLDEQFF | TGTGCCATCAGTGTCAGCGGGAGGTTAGACGAGCAGTTCTTC
. | TRBJ1-2 | TRBD1 | TRBV5-5 | CASSSPDRGRYTF | TGTGCCAGCAGCTCGCCCGACAGGGGACGCTACACCTTC
many | TRBJ2-1 | TRBD2 | TRBV5-1 | CASSLVQRGDNEQFF | TGCGCCAGCAGCTTGGTTCAGCGGGGGGACAATGAGCAGTTCTTC
. | TRBJ2-7 | . | TRBV4-1 | CASSHYRGTNLYEQYF | TGCGCCAGCAGCCACTACCGGGGCACAAATCTCTACGAGCAGTACTTC
many | TRBJ2-1 | . | TRBV15 | CATSRDIHRTYNEQFF | TGTGCCACCAGCAGAGACATACACAGGACTTACAATGAGCAGTTCTTC
. | TRBJ2-3 | TRBD2 | TRBV28 | CASSLLLTSQNTDTQYF | TGTGCCAGCAGTTTACTCTTGACTAGCCAGAACACAGATACGCAGTATTTT
. | TRBJ2-3 | . | TRBV29-1 | CSVAPSRATDTQYF | TGCAGCGTTGCGCCCAGTAGGGCCACAGATACGCAGTATTTT
. | TRBJ2-7 | TRBD2 | TRBV19 | CASSIAGGGLAGFYEQYF | TGTGCCAGTAGTATAGCTGGGGGGGGACTAGCGGGATTCTACGAGCAGTACTTC
many | TRBJ2-7 | . | TRBV12-5 | CASRLASTYEQYF | TGTGCTAGCCGCCTAGCGTCGACCTACGAGCAGTACTTC
many | TRBJ1-1 | . | TRBV20-1 | CSALGRLNTEAFF | TGCAGTGCCCTTGGACGGTTGAACACTGAAGCTTTCTTT
once | TRBJ2-4 | TRBD2 | TRBV29-1 | CSVGGGSKNIQYF | TGCAGCGTTGGGGGAGGGAGCAAAAACATTCAGTACTTC
many | TRBJ2-7 | TRBD2 | TRBV20-1 | CSARLAGVHEQYF | TGCAGTGCTAGGCTAGCGGGAGTCCACGAGCAGTACTTC
many | TRBJ2-5 | . | TRBV20-1 | CSASGQPQETQYF | TGCAGTGCTAGCGGGCAGCCTCAAGAGACCCAGTACTTC
. | TRBJ2-1 | . | TRBV29-1 | CSVVGGGLYNEQFF | TGCAGCGTTGTGGGTGGCGGGTTATACAATGAGCAGTTCTTC
. | TRBJ2-1 | . | TRBV11-2 | CASSLAGRSDEQFF | TGTGCCAGCAGCTTAGCTGGGCGTTCCGATGAGCAGTTCTTC
few | TRBJ2-5 | TRBD1 | TRBV20-1 | CSSCPGTGMETQYF | TGCAGTTCCTGCCCGGGGACAGGGATGGAGACCCAGTACTTC
. | TRBJ2-1 | . | TRBV5-1 | CASSLEPASEQFF | TGCGCCAGCAGCTTGGAACCGGCATCAGAGCAGTTCTTC
. | TRBJ2-1 | TRBD1 | TRBV7-9 | CASSLAPGQPYNEQFF | TGTGCCAGCAGCTTAGCCCCGGGACAGCCATACAATGAGCAGTTCTTC
many | TRBJ2-3 | . | TRBV29-1 | CSVMVVGGDTQYF | TGCAGCGTTATGGTCGTAGGGGGTGATACGCAGTATTTT
many | TRBJ2-7 | . | TRBV9 | CASSVGAGSYEQYF | TGTGCCAGCAGCGTTGGAGCAGGCTCCTACGAGCAGTACTTC
many | TRBJ2-3 | . | TRBV12-3/TRBV12-4 | CASSPRHYTDTQYF | TGTGCCAGCAGTCCACGACACTACACAGATACGCAGTATTTT
many | TRBJ1-2 | . | TRBV4-1 | CASSQDLSGHGGYTF | TGCGCCAGCAGCCAAGATTTGTCAGGGCATGGAGGCTACACCTTC
many | TRBJ2-3 | . | TRBV29-1 | CSAAGPTQYF | TGCAGCGCCGCGGGGCCGACGCAGTATTTT
. | TRBJ2-5 | . | TRBV3-1 | CASSSARGGEETQYF | TGTGCCAGCAGTTCCGCTAGGGGGGGCGAAGAGACCCAGTACTTC
many | TRBJ2-1 | TRBD2 | TRBV12-3/TRBV12-4 | CASSYPAGVTYNEQFF | TGTGCCAGCAGTTACCCAGCGGGAGTAACCTACAATGAGCAGTTCTTC
many | TRBJ2-2 | . | TRBV5-1 | CASSLRGSGTGELFF | TGCGCCAGCAGCTTGCGGGGCTCAGGTACCGGGGAGCTGTTTTTT
. | TRBJ2-7 | TRBD1 | TRBV29-1 | CSVAGQGTGEQYF | TGCAGCGTTGCGGGACAGGGGACGGGCGAGCAGTACTTC
many | TRBJ2-1 | . | TRBV10-3 | CASTLGQQSDKIF | TGTGCCAGTACGTTAGGGCAACAGAGCGACAAGATCTTC